Sequencing of this TCR beta chain was carried out in a study of shared clonotypes between healthy human individuals. Study overall: The donor pool was made up of a couple of women and three men aged 18 to 49. General study findings and limits: Sequencing of the sorted subsets was shown by rarefaction to be incomplete despite large depth. Non-shared clonotypes had lower generation probabilities than those shared by all four donors.

All donors were Caucasian adults living in Nashville, Tennessee. Remarks on this clone: Antigen specificity is unknown.

Libraries were prepared by immunoSEQ multiplex PCR; TCRdb keeps only in-frame clonotypes and omits some of them. The repertoire includes fewer than 850,000 clones, roughly 91% of them detected once, and about 34% sits in the top ten. V shed 6 bases and J shed 0 bases, with 15 bases lying between them. The length of the CDR3 is 16 residues. Germline CDR1 MDHEN, CDR2 SYDVKM. The sample was memory CD8+ T cells from PBMCs. Indicated subset: CD45RO+ cells pooled with CCR7-negative TemRA cells. The clonotype originates from a man aged 18 to 30 in good health. Some clones in this sample may be carry-over from other donors' samples. The chain uses TRBV28 and TRBJ2-1; TRBD2 might be the D (5 bases). This CDR3 is CASRLSQRSSYNEQFF. CDR3 in DNA: TGTGCCAGCAGGCTCTCCCAGCGGAGCTCCTACAATGAGCAGTTCTTC.